Each of the 12 T cell receptor beta chains below was sequenced from the same sample in a study of T-cell reconstitution after alpha-beta-depleted transplantation in children. Library preparation (for TCRbeta) was performed with unique molecular identifiers. TCRdb reanalysed the PCR reads using MiXCR and keeps one entry per CDR3 protein. The table lists just over 950,000 distinct CDR3 sequences, around 30% of them singletons. The sample in question was PBMCs, mostly from graft donor cells, obtained 360 days after TCRalphabeta/CD19-depleted stem cell transplant. Receptors originate from a boy under two years old who had a stem cell transplant for SCID, so the T cells may come from the graft donor.

This clonotype was counted only a few times. The genes are TRBV7-8 and TRBJ2-7; 7 bases are shared with TRBD1. Per the germline V gene, CDR1 is SGHVS and CDR2 is FQNEAQ. The CDR3 length is 15 residues. V lost 2 bases to trimming and J lost 2 bases; unmatched junction nucleotides: 6. CDR3 DNA sequence: TGTGCCAGCAGCTTATGGGGACAGCCGACCTACGAGCAGTACTTC. This codes for CASSLWGQPTYEQYF.

This chain connects TRBV20-1 to TRBJ2-7; no clear D gene. Trimming stripped 4 bases from V and 10 bases from J, with 14 bases between. CDR1 and CDR2 (germline): DFQATT, SNEGSKA (reference sequence). The CDR3 loop spans 11 amino acids. The CDR3 DNA is TGCAGTGCTACCGCAGCATTCGATCAGTACTTC. Translating it yields CSATAAFDQYF.

V and J are TRBV27 and TRBJ2-1, with D unclear. CDR1 and CDR2 (germline): MNHEY, SMNVEV (reference sequence). V gave up 3 bases and J gave up 4 bases, with 10 bases separating them. The CDR3 extends over 14 amino acids. CDR3 nucleotides: TGTGCCAGCAGTTTGTCCGTGGCATACAATGAGCAGTTCTTC. It yields the protein CASSLSVAYNEQFF.

This clonotype was counted only a few times. The chain combines TRBV11-2 with TRBJ2-2; 11 nucleotides match TRBD2. The germline V gene encodes CDR1 SGHAT and CDR2 FQNNGV. This CDR3 region has 19 residues. V was pared by 1 base and J by 3 bases, with 10 bases of the junction left unmatched. The CDR3 sequence is CASSLGGGTSGTDTGELFF. CDR3 DNA sequence: TGTGCCAGCAGCTTAGGGGGCGGGACTAGCGGAACCGACACCGGGGAGCTGTTTTTT.

The V and J genes are TRBV29-1 and TRBJ1-1; TRBD1 is a possible D gene (5 bases). V lost 4 bases and J lost 0, with 12 bases in between. The CDR3 consists of 14 residues. The V gene's germline CDR1 is SQVTM and CDR2 ANQGSEA. CDR3 amino acids: CSVGVGLLNTEAFF. The CDR3 DNA is TGCAGCGTTGGGGTGGGACTCTTGAACACTGAAGCTTTCTTT.

The rearrangement uses TRBV29-1 and TRBJ1-3, with D hard to call. Trimming took off 4 bases at V and 3 bases at J, with 10 bases between the two ends. Germline V lookup: CDR1 SQVTM, CDR2 ANQGSEA. The CDR3 consists of 13 residues. Written as DNA, the CDR3 is TGCAGCGTTGGAGGCGCCCTTGGAAACACCATATATTTT. Translated, it gives CSVGGALGNTIYF.

This clonotype was detected a few times. V gene TRBV12-3 or TRBV12-4 combines with J gene TRBJ2-3; the D is unclear. CDR3 size: 17 residues. V shed 0 bases and J shed 4 bases, with 17 bases lying between them. The CDR3 nucleotides read TGTGCCAGCAGTTTAGCCTGGGCTGAGTGGGGTTCAGATACGCAGTATTTT. Residues: CASSLAWAEWGSDTQYF.

The chain recombines TRBV15 with TRBJ2-7, with 9 nucleotides matching TRBD1. Germline CDR1 is LNHNV and CDR2 is YYDKDF (reference sequence). This CDR3 is built from 16 residues. Trimming cost V 0 bases and J 9 bases; bases outside gene matches: 12. The chain's CDR3 is CATSRDSTGTGKVQYF. The CDR3 DNA reads as TGTGCCACCAGCAGAGATTCTACCGGGACAGGGAAGGTGCAGTACTTC.

The chain carries TRBV29-1 and TRBJ1-2; D not resolved. This CDR3 contains 13 residues. Trimming shortened V by 5 bases and J by 0 bases, and 10 bases separated the two germline ends. Per germline, CDR1 SQVTM and CDR2 ANQGSEA. CDR3 bases: TGCAGCGTTCCGGGCGTTGCTAACTATGGCTACACCTTC. Encoded protein: CSVPGVANYGYTF.

This clonotype was recorded a few times. The chain combines TRBV29-1 with TRBJ2-5; D uncertain. V was cut by 4 bases and J by 1 base, with 7 bases left in between. Germline loops: CDR1 SQVTM, CDR2 ANQGSEA. CDR3 size: 12 residues. DNA of the CDR3: TGCAGCGTTGGAGAAAGCCAAGAGACCCAGTACTTC. Amino acids: CSVGESQETQYF.

There are many counts of this clonotype. A junction end diverges from the germline sequence, so it may reflect a read error. V and J are TRBV12-3 or TRBV12-4 and TRBJ2-7, with D uncertain. The CDR3 is 11 amino acids. CDR3 in amino acids: CASSLVYEQYF. CDR3 in DNA: TGTGCCAGCAGCTTAGTCTACGAGCAGTACTTC.

This clonotype showed up just a few times. The rearrangement uses TRBV5-1 and TRBJ2-1, with D uncertain. This CDR3 is 13 amino acids long. Germline V gene data show CDR1 as SGHRS and CDR2 as YFSETQ. The V end was cut by 0 bases, the J end by 9 bases, with 10 bases between. The CDR3 protein is CASSLAELSEQFF. The CDR3, as DNA: TGCGCCAGCAGCTTGGCCGAGCTATCTGAGCAGTTCTTC.